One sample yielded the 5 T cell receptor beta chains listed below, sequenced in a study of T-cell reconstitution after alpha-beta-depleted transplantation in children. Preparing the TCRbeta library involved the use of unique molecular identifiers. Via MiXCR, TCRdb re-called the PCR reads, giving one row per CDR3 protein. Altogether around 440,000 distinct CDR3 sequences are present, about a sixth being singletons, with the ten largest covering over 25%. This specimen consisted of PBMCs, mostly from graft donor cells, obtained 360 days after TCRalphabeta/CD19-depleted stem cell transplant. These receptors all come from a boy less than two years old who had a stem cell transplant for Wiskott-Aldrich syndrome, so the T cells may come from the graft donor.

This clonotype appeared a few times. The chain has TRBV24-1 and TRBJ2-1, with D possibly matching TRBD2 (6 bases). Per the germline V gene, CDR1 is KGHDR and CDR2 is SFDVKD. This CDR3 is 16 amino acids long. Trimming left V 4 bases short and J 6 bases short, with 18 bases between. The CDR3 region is CATSDAMAGWGNEQFF. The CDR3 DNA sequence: TGTGCCACCAGTGACGCCATGGCGGGGTGGGGCAATGAGCAGTTCTTC.

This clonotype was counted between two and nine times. The CDR3 protein is CASSPQGGSYEQYF. As DNA, the CDR3 is TGTGCCAGCAGTCCACAGGGGGGCTCCTACGAGCAGTACTTC. This rearrangement joins TRBV28 to TRBJ2-7; 8 bases align to TRBD1. Germline V gives CDR1 MDHEN, CDR2 SYDVKM. V lost 5 bases to trimming and J lost 0 bases; unmatched junction nucleotides: 3. The CDR3 consists of 14 residues.

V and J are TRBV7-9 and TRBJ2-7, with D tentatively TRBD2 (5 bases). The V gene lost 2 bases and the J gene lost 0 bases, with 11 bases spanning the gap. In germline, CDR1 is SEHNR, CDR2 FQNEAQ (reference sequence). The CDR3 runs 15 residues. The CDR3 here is CASSLTGSISYEQYF. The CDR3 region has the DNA TGTGCCAGCAGCTTAACGGGATCAATCTCCTACGAGCAGTACTTC.

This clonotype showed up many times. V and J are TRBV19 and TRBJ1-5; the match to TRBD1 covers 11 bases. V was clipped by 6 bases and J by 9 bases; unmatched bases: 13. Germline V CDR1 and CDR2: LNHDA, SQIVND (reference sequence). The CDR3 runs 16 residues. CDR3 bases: TGTGCCAGTAGCCCGGACAGGGGGCGAGGTGGCAGGCCCCAGCATTTT. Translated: CASSPDRGRGGRPQHF. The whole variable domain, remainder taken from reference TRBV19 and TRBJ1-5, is DGGITQSPKYLFRKEGQNVTLSCEQNLNHDAMYWYRQDPGQGLRLIYYSQIVNDFQKGDIAEGYSVSREKKESFPLTVTSAQKNPTAFYLCASSPDRGRGGRPQHFGDGTRLSIL.

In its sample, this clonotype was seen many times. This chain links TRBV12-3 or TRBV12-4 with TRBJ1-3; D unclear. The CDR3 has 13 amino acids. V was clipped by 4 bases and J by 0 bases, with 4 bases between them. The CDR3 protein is CASSYSSGNTIYF. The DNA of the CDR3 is TGTGCCAGCAGTTACTCCTCTGGAAACACCATATATTTT.